Listed here is a single T cell receptor (beta chain). The antigen is unknown. Germline loops: CDR1 SGDLS, CDR2 YYNGEE. The CDR3 consists of 15 residues. The V and J ends lost 0 bases and 5 bases, in that order; junction bases with no gene match: 7. These data belong to a study of shared clonotypes between healthy human individuals. The method was immunoSEQ multiplex PCR; TCRdb's version includes in-frame clones alone and lacks a portion of them. The data show some 2.4 million clones, over 85% seen once. Study-level findings and limits: Represented diversity (both genetic and exposure-history) was limited by the small number of donors. Some naive CD4 clonotypes, roughly 4.7%, turned up in common across several donors. The four-donor shared clonotypes exceeded non-shared clonotypes in generation probability, with non-shared ones scoring lower.

Sequencing was carried out using naive CD4+ T cells from PBMCs. As to subset: CD45RA+ positively selected. This sequence originates from a young man in good health. Some clones in this sample may be carry-over from other donors' samples. The chain links TRBV9 to TRBJ2-7; 8 bases match TRBD1. CDR3 region: CASSVGAGGVNEQYF. The CDR3 DNA is TGTGCCAGCAGCGTAGGGGCAGGGGGCGTGAACGAGCAGTACTTC.